These 24 T cell receptor beta chains originate from one sample sequenced in a study of shared clonotypes between healthy human individuals. Clones were sequenced by immunoSEQ multiplex PCR, and TCRdb holds only the in-frame ones, with some missing. Of roughly 1 million clones listed, under 80% are singletons. The sequenced sample consisted of memory CD4+ T cells sorted from blood. Subset specified: CD45RA-negative fraction. The receptors derive from a man aged 18 to 29 in good health.

This clone was recorded many times. The sample carries other DNA sequences with the same CDR3. The chain employs TRBV18 and TRBJ2-7; 8 bases fit TRBD2. Germline V gene lookup returns CDR1 KGHSH and CDR2 LQKENI. CDR3 length: 15 residues. V lost 6 bases, J lost 3 bases, and 10 bases stayed unmatched. This CDR3 is CASSPGPGGIYEQYF. The CDR3 bases are TGTGCCAGCTCCCCAGGACCGGGAGGGATCTACGAGCAGTACTTC.

This rearrangement joins TRBV27 to TRBJ1-1; TRBD1 is a possible D gene (5 bases). The CDR3 loop spans 17 amino acids. Germline V gene lookup returns CDR1 MNHEY and CDR2 SMNVEV (reference sequence). Trimming cost V 3 bases and J 4 bases, with 21 bases left between them. As DNA, the CDR3 is TGTGCCAGCAGTTTCTCGGGGGTTGGGAGAAGAATCACTGAAGCTTTCTTT. It yields the protein CASSFSGVGRRITEAFF.

This chain connects TRBV9 to TRBJ2-3; TRBD2 agrees at 10 bases. The germline V gene encodes CDR1 SGDLS and CDR2 YYNGEE. After removal of 4 bases from V and 2 bases from J, the junction contained 4 bases not matched to a gene. This CDR3 has 15 amino acids. The CDR3 nucleotides read TGTGCCAGCAGCCCAACTAGCGGGGTCACAGATACGCAGTATTTT. Protein product: CASSPTSGVTDTQYF.

The chain has TRBV19 and TRBJ2-7; 10 nucleotides line up with TRBD2. CDR3 length equals 14 residues. V lost 4 bases to trimming and J lost 6 bases; unmatched junction nucleotides: 6. The germline V gene encodes CDR1 LNHDA and CDR2 SQIVND (reference sequence). CDR3 loop: CASSTLAGAGEQYF. The CDR3 coding sequence is TGTGCCAGTAGTACCCTAGCGGGAGCGGGCGAGCAGTACTTC. Full variable domain (missing parts from reference TRBV19 and TRBJ2-7): DGGITQSPKYLFRKEGQNVTLSCEQNLNHDAMYWYRQDPGQGLRLIYYSQIVNDFQKGDIAEGYSVSREKKESFPLTVTSAQKNPTAFYLCASSTLAGAGEQYFGPGTRLTVT.

V gene TRBV28 combines with J gene TRBJ1-5; tentatively, D is TRBD1 (6 bases). V lost 5 bases and J lost 0, with 11 bases in between. This CDR3 is built from 15 residues. Germline CDR1 is MDHEN and CDR2 is SYDVKM. Here the CDR3 DNA reads TGTGCCAGCAGTCGCACAGGGTATAGCAATCAGCCCCAGCATTTT. This gives the protein CASSRTGYSNQPQHF. Drawing the rest from reference TRBV28 and TRBJ1-5, the complete variable domain is DVKVTQSSRYLVKRTGEKVFLECVQDMDHENMFWYRQDPGLGLRLIYFSYDVKMKEKGDIPEGYSVSREKKERFSLILESASTNQTSMYLCASSRTGYSNQPQHFGDGTRLSIL.

The chain is built from TRBV9 and TRBJ2-4; no reliable D call. The germline V gene has CDR1 SGDLS and CDR2 YYNGEE. CDR3 size: 13 residues. V gave up 0 bases and J gave up 3 bases, with 4 bases separating them. CDR3 coding DNA: TGTGCCAGCAGCGTAGGGCTCAAAAACATTCAGTACTTC. Residues: CASSVGLKNIQYF.

The gene calls are TRBV19 and TRBJ2-5; 7 nucleotides line up with TRBD1. Germline-derived CDR1 and CDR2 are LNHDA and SQIVND (reference sequence). V gave up 8 bases and J gave up 0 bases; unmatched junction bases: 9. The CDR3 contains 15 residues. CDR3 amino acids: CASRDRQKDQETQYF. Here the CDR3 DNA reads TGTGCCAGTCGGGACAGACAGAAAGACCAAGAGACCCAGTACTTC.

The rearrangement joins TRBV5-4 to TRBJ2-5; D is undetermined. Germline CDR1 reads SGHNT; CDR2 reads YYREEE (reference sequence). This CDR3 has 13 amino acids. V gave up 1 base and J gave up 3 bases, with 7 bases separating them. DNA for the CDR3: TGTGCCAGCAGCTTGTTGCCTGAAGAGACCCAGTACTTC. This encodes CASSLLPEETQYF. Full variable domain (remainder filled in from reference TRBV5-4 and TRBJ2-5): ETGVTQSPTHLIKTRGQQVTLRCSSQSGHNTVSWYQQALGQGPQFIFQYYREEENGRGNFPPRFSGLQFPNYSSELNVNALELDDSALYLCASSLLPEETQYFGPGTRLLVL.

The chain couples TRBV7-9 to TRBJ1-1, with D unclear. Germline V lookup: CDR1 SEHNR, CDR2 FQNEAQ (reference sequence). This CDR3 comprises 13 residues. V was pared by 1 base and J by 3 bases, with 6 bases between. This CDR3 is CASSLVGDTEAFF. CDR3 nucleotides: TGTGCCAGCAGCTTAGTGGGTGACACTGAAGCTTTCTTT.

The chain combines TRBV7-2 with TRBJ1-1; no firm D call. The germline V gene has CDR1 SGHTA and CDR2 FQGNSA. The ends were cut back, 3 bases at V and 6 bases at J, with 14 bases in the middle. This CDR3 comprises 14 residues. CDR3 loop: CASSLVRAGAEAFF. CDR3 nucleotide sequence: TGTGCCAGCAGCTTGGTGAGGGCGGGCGCTGAAGCTTTCTTT. Variable domain in full (rest from reference TRBV7-2 and TRBJ1-1): GAGVSQSPSNKVTEKGKDVELRCDPISGHTALYWYRQSLGQGLEFLIYFQGNSAPDKSGLPSDRFSAERTGGSVSTLTIQRTQQEDSAVYLCASSLVRAGAEAFFGQGTRLTVV.

This clone was seen a handful of times. This rearrangement joins TRBV5-6 to TRBJ2-7, with no clear D. This CDR3 region has 13 residues. Germline V lookup: CDR1 SGHDT, CDR2 YYEEEE. V was pared by 4 bases and J by 5 bases, with 13 bases between. The CDR3 here is CASSPDTGHEQYF. CDR3 DNA sequence: TGTGCCAGCAGCCCTGACACGGGCCACGAGCAGTACTTC.

The chain is built from TRBV2 and TRBJ2-2; the match to TRBD2 covers 8 bases. CDR1 is SNHLY, CDR2 FYNNEI, per germline. The CDR3 consists of 17 residues. V lost 6 bases, J lost 7 bases, and 16 bases stayed unmatched. The CDR3 DNA follows: TGTGCCAGCAGGGAGTATTTGAGCGGGAGAGGGAGCGGGGAGCTGTTTTTT. Residues: CASREYLSGRGSGELFF.

The chain recombines TRBV10-3 with TRBJ2-4, with D possibly being TRBD2 (5 bases). Trimming removed 0 bases from V and 3 bases from J, with 9 bases in between. The germline V gene encodes CDR1 ENHRY and CDR2 SYGVKD. The CDR3 has 15 amino acids. As DNA, the CDR3 is TGTGCCATCAGTGAGTCGGGCAGCGGCAAAAACATTCAGTACTTC. Translating gives CAISESGSGKNIQYF.

The chain employs TRBV21-1 and TRBJ2-7; the D call TRBD1 from the table was never checked on the DNA. TRBV21-1 is shown as a pseudogene. The CDR3 is 16 amino acids. This CDR3 reads CASSKEGDGTAYEQYF. As DNA, the CDR3 is TGTGCCAGCAGCAAAGAGGGTGATGGGACAGCCTACGAGCAGTACTTC.

V usage is TRBV9 and J usage is TRBJ1-3; D is unresolved. V shed 0 bases and J shed 0 bases, with 4 bases lying between them. This CDR3 contains 14 residues. Germline V gives CDR1 SGDLS, CDR2 YYNGEE. The CDR3 bases are TGTGCCAGCAGCGTAGCTAGCTCTGGAAACACCATATATTTT. This codes for CASSVASSGNTIYF. The full variable domain, with the rest looked up from reference TRBV9 and TRBJ1-3, is DSGVTQTPKHLITATGQRVTLRCSPRSGDLSVYWYQQSLDQGLQFLIQYYNGEERAKGNILERFSAQQFPDLHSELNLSSLELGDSALYFCASSVASSGNTIYFGEGSWLTVV.

The chain couples TRBV30 to TRBJ2-2, with unresolved D. V lost 0 bases and J 4 bases, leaving 9 bases between the germline ends. The length of the CDR3 is 14 residues. The germline gives CDR1 GTSNPN, CDR2 SVGIG (reference sequence). CDR3 nucleotides: TGTGCCTGGAGTGTACTTTCGGCCACCGGGGAGCTGTTTTTT. Translation: CAWSVLSATGELFF.

This clone was observed a few times. The chain recombines TRBV2 with TRBJ1-1; D possibly corresponds to TRBD1 (5 bases). This CDR3 is 14 amino acids long. V was cut by 5 bases and J by 4 bases, with 14 bases left in between. The germline V gene has CDR1 SNHLY and CDR2 FYNNEI. CDR3 loop: CASSYPDGGTEAFF. CDR3 nucleotide sequence: TGTGCCAGCAGTTACCCAGACGGGGGCACTGAAGCTTTCTTT.

Note on this clone: Likely a read error: the CDR3 ends without its conserved phenylalanine or tryptophan. The DNA is left out, because the CDR3 cannot be placed on it with certainty; the CDR3 is given as TCRdb lists it. The rearrangement links TRBV7-3 to TRBJ1-2. The CDR3 extends over 11 residues, inclusive of both ends. In germline, CDR1 is SGHTA, CDR2 FQGTGA. The chain's CDR3 is CASPPRIRDGV.

The chain uses TRBV7-9 and TRBJ2-7; D might be TRBD1 (6 bases). This CDR3 spans 16 amino acids. Between the trimmed V and J ends, which lost 2 bases and 1 base, there was a span of 15 bases. Germline V gene lookup returns CDR1 SEHNR and CDR2 FQNEAQ (reference sequence). The CDR3, as DNA: TGTGCCAGCAGCTTACACGTGGGGGCTCAGTCCTACGAGCAGTACTTC. This gives the protein CASSLHVGAQSYEQYF.

With regard to this clone: Other DNA sequences in this sample translate to the same CDR3. The V call is TRBV9, the J call TRBJ2-1; TRBD1 might be the D (6 bases). Germline V gene lookup returns CDR1 SGDLS and CDR2 YYNGEE. V lost 0 bases and J lost 4, with 11 bases in between. CDR3 size: 15 residues. The chain's CDR3 is CASSVEQGSYNEQFF. The CDR3 DNA follows: TGTGCCAGCAGCGTAGAGCAGGGGTCGTACAATGAGCAGTTCTTC. Full variable domain (missing parts from reference TRBV9 and TRBJ2-1): DSGVTQTPKHLITATGQRVTLRCSPRSGDLSVYWYQQSLDQGLQFLIQYYNGEERAKGNILERFSAQQFPDLHSELNLSSLELGDSALYFCASSVEQGSYNEQFFGPGTRLTVL.

The chain uses TRBV19 and TRBJ1-5; unclear D gene. The CDR3 contains 14 residues. Trimming shortened V by 5 bases and J by 7 bases, and 15 bases separated the two germline ends. Germline assignment: CDR1 LNHDA and CDR2 SQIVND (reference sequence). The CDR3 loop is CASSGSLGNQPQHF. CDR3 coding DNA: TGTGCCAGTAGTGGGTCCTTAGGGAACCAGCCCCAGCATTTT. The complete variable domain, with remaining parts taken from reference TRBV19 and TRBJ1-5, reads DGGITQSPKYLFRKEGQNVTLSCEQNLNHDAMYWYRQDPGQGLRLIYYSQIVNDFQKGDIAEGYSVSREKKESFPLTVTSAQKNPTAFYLCASSGSLGNQPQHFGDGTRLSIL.

The V call is TRBV4-1, the J call TRBJ1-2, with D uncertain. The CDR3 has 15 amino acids. Trimming removed 4 bases at V and 5 bases at J, with 17 bases between. Per the germline V gene, CDR1 is MGHRA and CDR2 is YSYEKL. CDR3 sequence reads: CASSPGEILDYGYTF. The CDR3 DNA is TGCGCCAGCAGCCCCGGGGAGATTCTGGATTATGGCTACACCTTC.

This chain uses TRBV28 with TRBJ1-1, with D maybe TRBD1 (6 bases). CDR3 size: 14 residues. The V gene's germline CDR1 is MDHEN and CDR2 SYDVKM. Trimming took 5 bases from V and 6 from J, leaving 16 bases between them. The CDR3 DNA reads as TGTGCCAGCAGTCCAATACAGGGCTACGCTGAAGCTTTCTTT. Its translation: CASSPIQGYAEAFF.

V gene TRBV7-9 combines with J gene TRBJ2-3; D possibly matches TRBD1 or TRBD2 (5 bases each). The V and J ends lost 0 bases and 5 bases respectively, with 9 bases between them. Germline loops: CDR1 SEHNR, CDR2 FQNEAQ (reference sequence). The CDR3 loop spans 14 amino acids. CDR3 sequence: CASSLAQGVDTQYF. As DNA, the CDR3 is TGTGCCAGCAGCTTAGCTCAGGGAGTAGATACGCAGTATTTT.